This T cell receptor (beta chain) was obtained from a study of blood T cells in healthy people across ages. Germline V gene sequence: CDR1 SGHRS, CDR2 YFSETQ. Trimming removed 0 bases from V and 9 bases from J, with 10 bases in between. The CDR3 loop spans 14 amino acids. A J-beta primer mix and a sample-barcoded 5' primer were used in a second PCR of about 7 to 12 cycles. Each single sample gave us at least 2.5 million CDR3-containing paired-end reads. TCRdb re-derived calls from the 5' RACE reads in MiXCR, one entry per CDR3 protein. The top ten clones hold under 4.5% of a sample with around 820,000 distinct CDR3 sequences, approximately 25% of them seen once. This clonotype turned up a few times. The extraction recovered at least 5.5 micrograms of total RNA per sample. The data were also submitted as part of a second study, on T cells of mothers and their children. That work states: Over five children and their three healthy Caucasian mothers were the donors. Compared with unrelated pairs, related mother-child pairs had slightly higher, non-significant overlap.

This receptor was obtained from a boy aged 5 to 17 in good health. V and J are TRBV5-1 and TRBJ1-6, with D tentatively TRBD1 (5 bases). Material for sequencing was blood. CDR3 nucleotide sequence: TGCGCCAGCAGCTTGGAACGAGGGGTTTCACCCCTCCACTTT. Encoded protein: CASSLERGVSPLHF.